This passage covers 18 T cell receptor beta chains from one sample sequenced in a study of cytomegalovirus exposure and HLA in healthy donors. Primers: 60 Vbeta forward and 13 Jbeta reverse. Some clones are missing from TCRdb's copy, which holds only in-frame ones; the method was immunoSEQ multiplex PCR. This sample carries under 200,000 clones, around 85% of them seen once, and the ten largest clones take roughly 6.7%. The specimen sequenced was PBMCs. All receptors derive from a man aged 40-49 years in good health and CMV-seropositive.

This sequence joins TRBV7-2 and TRBJ1-2; D is unresolved. The V gene's germline CDR1 is SGHTA and CDR2 FQGNSA. Trimming shortened V by 1 base and J by 3 bases, and 12 bases separated the two germline ends. The CDR3 contains 15 residues. The CDR3 sequence: CASSLGSGWDYGYTF. CDR3 nucleotides: TGTGCCAGCAGCTTAGGCTCGGGGTGGGACTATGGCTACACCTTC.

The chain employs TRBV7-8 and TRBJ2-3, with 10 positions matching TRBD2. Trimming removed 1 base from V and 2 bases from J; junction bases left unmatched: 3. The CDR3 sequence is 16 residues long. CDR1 SGHVS and CDR2 FQNEAQ come from the germline V gene. The CDR3, as DNA: TGTGCCAGCAGCTTAGAAGGACTAGCGGTCACAGATACGCAGTATTTT. This gives the protein CASSLEGLAVTDTQYF.

The chain carries TRBV19 and TRBJ1-6; TRBD1 aligns across 7 bases. V was pared by 6 bases and J by 6 bases, with 5 bases of the junction left unmatched. Germline V gene sequence: CDR1 LNHDA, CDR2 SQIVND (reference sequence). CDR3 size: 14 residues. The CDR3 bases are TGTGCCAGTAGCTATGACAGGGTTAATTCACCCCTCCACTTT. Translated: CASSYDRVNSPLHF.

The rearrangement joins TRBV7-2 to TRBJ2-3; 7 bases align to TRBD1. V trimming: 4 bases; J trimming: 4 bases; junction bases outside the gene matches: 8. This CDR3 is 15 amino acids long. CDR1 is SGHTA, CDR2 FQGNSA, per germline. The CDR3 protein is CASSSQGNVADTQYF. In DNA, the CDR3 is TGTGCCAGCAGCTCACAGGGGAACGTGGCAGATACGCAGTATTTT.

The chain carries TRBV30 and TRBJ1-2; TRBD1 matches 9 bases. With 5 bases clipped from V and 3 bases from J, the junction kept 7 bases outside the gene matches. The CDR3 runs to 14 residues. The germline CDR1 and CDR2 sequences are GTSNPN and SVGIG (reference sequence). The CDR3 spells CAWGQGSHYYGYTF. CDR3 sequence (DNA): TGTGCCTGGGGACAGGGGAGCCATTACTATGGCTACACCTTC.

The gene calls are TRBV18 and TRBJ1-2, with 7 bases identical to TRBD1. The ends lost 3 bases at V and 4 bases at J; junction bases unmatched: 8. The germline V gene has CDR1 KGHSH and CDR2 LQKENI. CDR3 length equals 15 residues. Written as DNA, the CDR3 is TGTGCCAGCTCACCCCGGGACAGTCTTGGCTATGGCTACACCTTC. Its translation: CASSPRDSLGYGYTF. Full variable domain (outside the CDR3, taken from reference TRBV18 and TRBJ1-2): NAGVMQNPRHLVRRRGQEARLRCSPMKGHSHVYWYRQLPEEGLKFMVYLQKENIIDESGMPKERFSAEFPKEGPSILRIQQVVRGDSAAYFCASSPRDSLGYGYTFGSGTRLTVV.

The J gene is TRBJ2-5, the V gene TRBV7-6; 9 bases align to TRBD1. V trimming: 1 base; J trimming: 2 bases; junction bases outside the gene matches: 11. Germline CDR1 SGHVS, CDR2 FNYEAQ. The CDR3 runs to 18 residues. CDR3 in DNA: TGTGCCAGCAGCTTAGTCCCCCCGACGACAGGGGGGCAAGAGACCCAGTACTTC. This translates into CASSLVPPTTGGQETQYF.

This clone was picked up a small number of times. V and J are TRBV9 and TRBJ2-5; TRBD2 agrees at 11 bases. The germline V gene has CDR1 SGDLS and CDR2 YYNGEE. V gave up 4 bases and J gave up 5 bases; unmatched junction bases: 10. The CDR3 sequence is 16 residues long. The CDR3 bases are TGTGCCAGCAGCCCTCCGACTAGCGGGGATGAGGAGACCCAGTACTTC. Amino acid sequence: CASSPPTSGDEETQYF.

Only a few counts were recorded for this clone. The chain recombines TRBV7-8 with TRBJ2-7; D may be TRBD1 (5 bases). The CDR3 length is 16 residues. CDR1 SGHVS and CDR2 FQNEAQ come from the germline V gene. V dropped 5 bases and J dropped 0 bases, with 17 bases sitting between them. The CDR3 protein is CASSHRRQISSYEQYF. CDR3 nucleotide sequence: TGTGCCAGCAGCCACCGGAGACAGATATCCTCCTACGAGCAGTACTTC.

This chain joins TRBV7-9 and TRBJ1-1; the D is unclear. The V end lost 5 bases, the J end lost 0 bases, and 10 bases lay between the germline ends. CDR1 is SEHNR and CDR2 is FQNEAQ in the germline V gene (reference sequence). The CDR3 has 14 amino acids. CDR3 sequence (DNA): TGTGCCAGCAGCCCTCTGCAGATGAACACTGAAGCTTTCTTT. It yields the protein CASSPLQMNTEAFF.

V usage is TRBV5-1 and J usage is TRBJ1-2; 7 bases are shared with TRBD1. Per germline, CDR1 SGHRS and CDR2 YFSETQ. The CDR3 runs to 13 residues. V dropped 0 bases and J dropped 8; count of bases not matched to a gene: 4. The CDR3 coding sequence is TGCGCCAGCAGCTTGGACAGGGGTGGCGGCTACACCTTC. It yields the protein CASSLDRGGGYTF.

In this sample, this clone turned up a few times. This chain joins TRBV5-1 and TRBJ2-1; the match to TRBD1 covers 8 bases. Germline values: CDR1 SGHRS, CDR2 YFSETQ. The CDR3 has 15 amino acids. Trimming took 0 bases from V and 6 from J; bases not matched to a gene: 5. CDR3 loop: CASSLGTGIANEQFF. CDR3 in DNA: TGCGCCAGCAGCTTGGGGACAGGGATCGCCAATGAGCAGTTCTTC.

V gene TRBV11-3 combines with J gene TRBJ1-1; D uncertain. Germline V gives CDR1 SGHNT, CDR2 YENEEA. Trimming removed 4 bases from V and 0 bases from J, with 9 bases in between. The CDR3 runs to 14 residues. The CDR3 here is CASSSGNVNTEAFF. CDR3 in DNA: TGTGCCAGCAGCTCGGGAAATGTGAACACTGAAGCTTTCTTT. The full variable domain, completed using reference TRBV11-3 and TRBJ1-1, is EAGVVQSPRYKIIEKKQPVAFWCNPISGHNTLYWYLQNLGQGPELLIRYENEEAVDDSQLPKDRFSAERLKGVDSTLKIQPAELGDSAVYLCASSSGNVNTEAFFGQGTRLTVV.

The chain recombines TRBV19 with TRBJ1-5, with no clear D. This CDR3 region has 15 residues. Trimming shortened V by 5 bases and J by 1 base, and 12 bases separated the two germline ends. CDR1 and CDR2 from the germline V gene are LNHDA and SQIVND (reference sequence). The CDR3: CASSVRRESNQPQHF. CDR3 in DNA: TGTGCCAGTAGTGTGAGACGGGAGAGCAATCAGCCCCAGCATTTT.

J is TRBJ2-5 and V is TRBV7-3; 9 nucleotides line up with TRBD1. Trimming removed 4 bases from V and 6 bases from J; junction bases left unmatched: 6. The germline CDR1 and CDR2 sequences are SGHTA and FQGTGA. The CDR3 runs 14 residues. The CDR3 region has the DNA TGTGCCAGCAGCTCCGGACAGGGGATGCAGACCCAGTACTTC. Translated: CASSSGQGMQTQYF.

This clone was recorded only once. The V gene is TRBV5-6, the J gene TRBJ2-5, with TRBD2 matching over 8 bases. CDR1 is SGHDT and CDR2 is YYEEEE in the germline V gene. The ends lost 4 bases at V and 5 bases at J; junction bases unmatched: 4. The CDR3 loop spans 13 amino acids. The CDR3 loop is CASSLQRGETQYF. CDR3 coding DNA: TGTGCCAGCAGCCTGCAGCGGGGGGAGACCCAGTACTTC.

The gene calls are TRBV28 and TRBJ1-2; no firm D call. The CDR3 contains 15 residues. Trimming took 7 bases from V and 4 from J, leaving 19 bases between them. Germline V gene sequence: CDR1 MDHEN, CDR2 SYDVKM. The CDR3 spells CASNPNLSLGYGYTF. In DNA, the CDR3 is TGTGCCAGCAACCCTAACCTCTCGCTAGGCTATGGCTACACCTTC.

V and J are TRBV19 and TRBJ1-2; D is undetermined. Deletions cut 7 bases from V and 7 bases from J, with 16 bases between. The CDR3 runs to 13 residues. Germline V gives CDR1 LNHDA, CDR2 SQIVND (reference sequence). CDR3: CASTPGISAGYTF. The CDR3 nucleotides read TGTGCCAGTACCCCCGGGATCAGCGCTGGCTACACCTTC.